This passage covers 8 T cell receptor beta chains from one sample sequenced in a study of spatial heterogeneity in lung cancer. General study points: The study found that expanded intratumoral alpha and beta TCR counts tracked tumor mutation counts.

No cognate antigen is known for these TCRs. The time point was: sample taken at primary tumor resection. MiXCR, applied by TCRdb to the 5' RACE reads, yields one record per CDR3 protein. The data contain 15,000 to 20,000 distinct CDR3 sequences, over 7% of them singletons. This specimen was lung tumor tissue, taken at surgery. These receptors all come from a female donor with early-stage non-small cell lung cancer.

This clonotype was observed a handful of times. This sequence joins TRBV7-2 and TRBJ1-5; TRBD1 agrees at 9 bases. This CDR3 is built from 18 residues. Germline V lookup: CDR1 SGHTA, CDR2 FQGNSA. J gave up 4 bases and V 3 bases, and 13 bases lay outside the gene matches. This chain's CDR3 is CASSFYRDRALENQPQHF. CDR3 DNA sequence: TGTGCCAGCAGCTTTTACCGGGACAGGGCCTTAGAGAATCAGCCCCAGCATTTT.

The chain carries TRBV4-2 and TRBJ1-1; weak D call: TRBD1 (5 bases). CDR3 size: 17 residues. Trimming shortened V by 3 bases and J by 1 base, and 18 bases separated the two germline ends. The germline gives CDR1 LGHNA, CDR2 YNFKEQ. CDR3 protein: CASSHARDGDQNTEAFF. The CDR3 DNA reads TGTGCCAGCAGCCACGCCCGGGACGGCGATCAGAACACTGAAGCTTTCTTT.

Only a few counts were recorded for this clonotype. J is TRBJ1-1 and V is TRBV7-2; D not certain. CDR3 length: 15 residues. The germline V gene has CDR1 SGHTA and CDR2 FQGNSA. Trimming pared 4 bases from V and 3 bases from J, leaving 15 bases between. CDR3 region: CASSSPRTGDTEAFF. CDR3 in DNA: TGTGCCAGCAGCTCACCCCGGACGGGCGACACTGAAGCTTTCTTT.

This chain links TRBV5-1 with TRBJ2-2, with 7 nucleotides matching TRBD1. V was pared by 4 bases and J by 0 bases, with 6 bases of the junction left unmatched. Germline CDR1 reads SGHRS; CDR2 reads YFSETQ. This CDR3 comprises 16 residues. The CDR3 DNA sequence: TGCGCCAGCAGCCACCGGACAGGAACGAACACCGGGGAGCTGTTTTTT. It codes for CASSHRTGTNTGELFF.

This clonotype occurred a few times. The chain uses TRBV15 and TRBJ2-1; D is unresolved. Germline V lookup: CDR1 LNHNV, CDR2 YYDKDF (reference sequence). The CDR3 is made up of 12 amino acids. Trimming cost V 5 bases and J 3 bases, with 5 bases left between them. The CDR3 loop reads CATSSDYNEQFF. Here the CDR3 DNA reads TGTGCCACCAGCTCGGACTACAATGAGCAGTTCTTC.

In this sample, this clonotype turned up many times. The chain couples TRBV3-1 to TRBJ2-7; D remains ambiguous. Germline values: CDR1 LGHDT, CDR2 YNNKEL (reference sequence). Deletions cut 4 bases from V and 2 bases from J, with 12 bases between. The CDR3 runs 14 residues. The CDR3 protein is CASSPGLAPYEQYF. CDR3 coding DNA: TGTGCCAGCAGCCCCGGTTTGGCCCCCTACGAGCAGTACTTC.

This clonotype was picked up many times. CDR3 loop: CASSGVTGANVLTF. The CDR3 bases are TGTGCCAGCAGTGGGGTAACTGGGGCCAACGTCCTGACTTTC. V is TRBV2 and J is TRBJ2-6; D gene ambiguous. Per germline, CDR1 SNHLY and CDR2 FYNNEI. This CDR3 spans 14 amino acids. Deletions cut 4 bases from V and 2 bases from J, with 6 bases between.

This clonotype showed up many times. The genes are TRBV6-1 and TRBJ1-1; 7 nucleotides agree with TRBD1. Trimming cost V 6 bases and J 4 bases; bases outside gene matches: 11. There are 15 residues in the CDR3. The germline V gene has CDR1 MNHNS and CDR2 SASEGT. This CDR3 is CASRTVGQVLTEAFF. The CDR3 nucleotides read TGTGCCAGCAGAACCGTAGGACAGGTCCTCACTGAAGCTTTCTTT.